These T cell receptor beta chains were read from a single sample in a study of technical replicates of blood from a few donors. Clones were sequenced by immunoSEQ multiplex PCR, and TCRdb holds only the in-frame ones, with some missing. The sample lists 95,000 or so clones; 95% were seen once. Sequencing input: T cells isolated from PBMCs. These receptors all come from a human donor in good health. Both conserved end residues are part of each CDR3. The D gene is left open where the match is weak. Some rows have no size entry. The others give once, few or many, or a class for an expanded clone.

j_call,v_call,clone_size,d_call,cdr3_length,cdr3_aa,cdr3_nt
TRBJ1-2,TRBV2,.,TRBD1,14,CASSGTTGNQGYTF,TGTGCCAGCAGTGGGACGACAGGGAATCAGGGCTACACCTTC
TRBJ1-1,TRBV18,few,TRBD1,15,CASHRDRGISTEAFF,TGTGCCAGCCACCGGGACAGGGGTATAAGCACTGAAGCTTTCTTT
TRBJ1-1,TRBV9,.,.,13,CASSAHMNTEAFF,TGTGCCAGCAGCGCCCACATGAACACTGAAGCTTTCTTT
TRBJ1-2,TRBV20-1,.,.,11,CSASPYYGYTF,TGCAGTGCTAGTCCTTACTATGGCTACACCTTC
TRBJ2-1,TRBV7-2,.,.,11,CASSNQREQFF,TGTGCCAGCAGCAACCAGCGTGAGCAGTTCTTC
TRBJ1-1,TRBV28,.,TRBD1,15,CASSYRQGMNTEAFF,TGTGCCAGCAGTTATCGACAGGGAATGAACACTGAAGCTTTCTTT
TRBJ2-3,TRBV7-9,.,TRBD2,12,CASGREADTQYF,TGTGCCAGCGGGAGGGAGGCAGATACGCAGTATTTT
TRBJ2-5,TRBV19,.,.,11,CASSIEETQYF,TGTGCCAGTAGTATCGAAGAGACCCAGTACTTC
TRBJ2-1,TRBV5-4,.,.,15,CASSWGGRLYNEQFF,TGTGCCAGCAGCTGGGGCGGCAGGCTCTACAATGAGCAGTTCTTC
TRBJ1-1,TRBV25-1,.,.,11,CASTGQIEAFF,TGTGCCAGCACCGGACAAATTGAAGCTTTCTTT
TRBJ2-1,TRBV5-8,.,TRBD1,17,CASSIGTGTGESNEQFF,TGTGCCAGCAGCATTGGGACCGGGACAGGGGAGAGCAATGAGCAGTTCTTC
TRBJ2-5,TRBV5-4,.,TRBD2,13,CASSSSGIRTQYF,TGTGCCAGCAGCTCTAGCGGGATTAGGACCCAGTACTTC
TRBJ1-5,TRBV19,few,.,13,CASSAGRLQPQHF,TGTGCCAGTAGTGCAGGGAGGCTACAGCCCCAGCATTTT
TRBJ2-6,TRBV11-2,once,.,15,CASSLDPGGANVLTF,TGTGCCAGCAGCTTGGACCCGGGAGGGGCCAACGTCCTGACTTTC
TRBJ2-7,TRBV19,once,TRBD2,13,CASRVAGGGEQYF,TGTGCCAGTAGGGTAGCGGGAGGAGGCGAGCAGTACTTC
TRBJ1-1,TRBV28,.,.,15,CASSSGGIGNTEAFF,TGTGCCAGCAGTTCGGGAGGGATCGGGAACACTGAAGCTTTCTTT
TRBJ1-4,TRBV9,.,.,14,CASSGGDTHEELFF,TGTGCCAGCAGCGGAGGGGACACACACGAGGAACTGTTTTTT
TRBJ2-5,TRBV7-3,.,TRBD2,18,CASSAGLAGGVGKETQYF,TGTGCCAGCAGCGCGGGACTAGCGGGAGGAGTCGGTAAAGAGACCCAGTACTTC
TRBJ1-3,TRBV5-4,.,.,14,CASSPGGSGNTIYF,TGTGCCAGCAGCCCCGGGGGCTCTGGAAACACCATATATTTT
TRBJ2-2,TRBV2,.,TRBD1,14,CASGGQGFTGELFF,TGTGCCAGCGGGGGACAGGGATTCACCGGGGAGCTGTTTTTT
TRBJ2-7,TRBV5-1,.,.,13,CASSFAGTYEQYF,TGCGCCAGCAGCTTTGCAGGGACCTACGAGCAGTACTTC
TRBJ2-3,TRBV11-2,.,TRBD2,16,CASSLMLAGWRDTQYF,TGTGCCAGCAGCCTGATGCTAGCGGGTTGGAGAGATACGCAGTATTTT
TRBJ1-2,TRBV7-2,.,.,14,CASSLGRDIYGYTF,TGTGCCAGCAGCTTGGGCAGGGACATTTATGGCTACACCTTC
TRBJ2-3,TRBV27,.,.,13,CASSFFGTDTQYF,TGTGCCAGCAGTTTCTTTGGCACAGATACGCAGTATTTT
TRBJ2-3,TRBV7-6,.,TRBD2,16,CASSLFTWEGPDTQYF,TGTGCCAGCAGCTTATTTACGTGGGAGGGCCCAGATACGCAGTATTTT
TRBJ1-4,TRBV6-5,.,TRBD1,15,CASSSMTGTNEKLFF,TGTGCCAGCAGTTCTATGACAGGGACTAATGAAAAACTGTTTTTT